The rows below give T cell receptor beta chains drawn from one sample of a study of cytomegalovirus exposure and HLA in healthy donors. TCRdb's table, derived via immunoSEQ multiplex PCR, lists solely in-frame clones and lacks some. The sample comprises about 140,000 clones, roughly 77% of which are singletons, and about 3.1% rests with the top ten. Sequenced material: PBMCs. These receptors all stem from a man between 40 and 49 years old in good health and CMV-seronegative. Both conserved end residues are part of each CDR3. The D gene is left open where the match is weak. Clone size is not always given. Where it is, it says once, few, many or a class for expanded clones.

D gene	V gene	clone size	J gene	CDR3 DNA	CDR3 protein
TRBD2	TRBV6-1	once	TRBJ2-2	TGTGCCAGCAGCACGGGACTAGCGGGTCCCGGGGAGCTGTTTTTT	CASSTGLAGPGELFF
.	TRBV19	.	TRBJ1-5	TGTGCCAGTGCGCTGCAGGTTAGCAATCAGCCCCAGCATTTT	CASALQVSNQPQHF
TRBD1	TRBV27	once	TRBJ1-2	TGTGCCAGCAGTCCCAGGGGGCGCGGCTATGGCTACACCTTC	CASSPRGRGYGYTF
.	TRBV21-1	once	TRBJ1-1	TGTGCCAGCAGCATGCCGACAGGGAAAGTCCCTGAAGCTTTCTTT	CASSMPTGKVPEAFF
.	TRBV19	.	TRBJ2-1	TGTGCCAGTATCCTAGCCCTTTCGTCCTACAATGAGCAGTTCTTC	CASILALSSYNEQFF
.	TRBV5-5	.	TRBJ1-1	TGTGCCAGCAGTCTGGCTAGGGGCGCGACCGCTGAAGCTTTCTTT	CASSLARGATAEAFF
TRBD1	TRBV29-1	.	TRBJ1-4	TGCAGCGTTGAAGATCCGGGACAGCGGGTTAATGAAAAACTGTTTTTT	CSVEDPGQRVNEKLFF
TRBD1	TRBV5-4	.	TRBJ1-6	TGTGCCAGCAGCCTAGGACAGGGAGCTTCACCCCTCCACTTT	CASSLGQGASPLHF
.	TRBV5-1	.	TRBJ2-7	TGCGCCAGCAGCTTGGCGGAGCACTACGAGCAGTACTTC	CASSLAEHYEQYF
.	TRBV6-5	.	TRBJ2-7	TGTGCCAGCAGTTACTCGAGCCAGGCCGCCGGCGAGCAGTACTTC	CASSYSSQAAGEQYF
TRBD1	TRBV11-2	.	TRBJ1-2	TGTGCCAGCAGCGGAGCGGGACAGGGTGGCTATGGCTACACCTTC	CASSGAGQGGYGYTF
.	TRBV29-1	.	TRBJ1-1	TGCAGCGTTGAGCAACGGGCAGGGATGAACACTGAAGCTTTCTTT	CSVEQRAGMNTEAFF
.	TRBV13	once	TRBJ1-1	TGTGCCAGCAGCTTAAGGGGTGATGAAGCTTTCTTT	CASSLRGDEAFF
.	TRBV2	.	TRBJ1-5	TGTGCCAGCAGTGCGGACGGGGATCAGCCCCAGCATTTT	CASSADGDQPQHF
.	TRBV2	.	TRBJ2-3	TGTGCCAGCAGTTCACTAGCAGATACGCAGTATTTT	CASSSLADTQYF
.	TRBV4-2	.	TRBJ1-1	TGTGCCAGCAGCCCCCCCGGGTCATCCGACACTGAAGCTTTCTTT	CASSPPGSSDTEAFF
.	TRBV10-3	.	TRBJ2-1	TGTGCCATCAGTGAGTCCGTGGCAGGGGCTGCTAAGCAGTTCTTC	CAISESVAGAAKQFF
.	TRBV5-1	few	TRBJ1-1	TGCGCCAGCAGCTTGGTTGTACAGCCCGAGAACACTGAAGCTTTCTTT	CASSLVVQPENTEAFF
.	TRBV19	once	TRBJ1-6	TGTGCCAGTAGTATAGGTCCGAAGGGGTTATCACCCCTCCACTTT	CASSIGPKGLSPLHF
TRBD1	TRBV27	.	TRBJ1-5	TGTGCCAGCAGTTCGCTACAGGGGAACCTGGATCAGCCCCAGCATTTT	CASSSLQGNLDQPQHF
.	TRBV4-2	.	TRBJ2-3	TGTGCCAGCAGCCAAGGAGCGCAGGGTGAAGATACGCAGTATTTT	CASSQGAQGEDTQYF
TRBD1	TRBV6-1	.	TRBJ1-5	TGTGCCAGCAGTGTGGGACAGGGTGGCCCCCAGCATTTT	CASSVGQGGPQHF
.	TRBV28	.	TRBJ2-4	TGTGCCAGCAGTCCTCCCCCGGGTGGGGGCGCAAACATTCAGTACTTC	CASSPPPGGGANIQYF
.	TRBV15	.	TRBJ1-4	TGTGCCACCAGCAGAGATGGTAGGGTGCGGGTATTTGGAACTAATGAAAAACTGTTTTTT	CATSRDGRVRVFGTNEKLFF
TRBD1	TRBV27	.	TRBJ1-6	TGTGCCAGCAGCTCTGACAGGGAGGATCCCCTCCACTTT	CASSSDREDPLHF
.	TRBV5-1	.	TRBJ2-1	TGCGCCAGCAGCTTGGTGTCTGGACTAGGGGGGGGTGAGCAGTTCTTC	CASSLVSGLGGGEQFF
.	TRBV7-2	.	TRBJ2-1	TGTGCCAGCAGCCCCAGGGCATGGTCCTACAATGAGCAGTTCTTC	CASSPRAWSYNEQFF
TRBD1	TRBV4-1	.	TRBJ1-2	TGCGCCAGCAGCCAAAACCAACAGGGGACCTATGGCTACACCTTC	CASSQNQQGTYGYTF
TRBD1	TRBV29-1	few	TRBJ1-1	TGCAGCGTTGAAGGGAGGCGGGCAGGGGGCCGAACTGAAGCTTTCTTT	CSVEGRRAGGRTEAFF
TRBD1	TRBV5-4	.	TRBJ2-7	TGTGCCAGCAGCTATCAGGGGGCCCACGAGCAGTACTTC	CASSYQGAHEQYF
.	TRBV2	.	TRBJ1-3	TGTGCCAGCAGTGAACTATTCCGGGACTCTGGAAACACCATATATTTT	CASSELFRDSGNTIYF
TRBD1	TRBV6-5	few	TRBJ1-1	TGTGCCAGCATCTCTCTAGGGGGCTGGGGCACTGAAGCTTTCTTT	CASISLGGWGTEAFF
TRBD1	TRBV2	once	TRBJ1-1	TGTGCCAGTCTCGGACAGGGAGGAATGAACACTGAAGCTTTCTTT	CASLGQGGMNTEAFF
TRBD1	TRBV13	.	TRBJ1-2	TGTGCCAGCAACCAAGACAGGGGAACCTATGGCTACACCTTC	CASNQDRGTYGYTF
.	TRBV7-2	.	TRBJ2-6	TGTGCCAGCAGCTTAGCGGGGGGGCCAGCTGGGGCCAACGTCCTGACTTTC	CASSLAGGPAGANVLTF
TRBD2	TRBV6-1	.	TRBJ2-1	TGTGCCAGCAGTGAAGCCCTAGCGGGCCTTTACTCCTACAATGAGCAGTTCTTC	CASSEALAGLYSYNEQFF
.	TRBV6-1	.	TRBJ1-5	TGTGCCAGCAGTGAACGGGCCAGGGCTGGAGATCAGCCCCAGCATTTT	CASSERARAGDQPQHF
.	TRBV4-3	.	TRBJ1-3	TGCGCCAGCAGCCAAGATAACCCACACTCTGGAAACACCATATATTTT	CASSQDNPHSGNTIYF
.	TRBV20-1	.	TRBJ1-1	TGCAGTGCGGAGGGGCAGGGAGCTTTCTTT	CSAEGQGAFF
.	TRBV28	.	TRBJ2-2	TGTGCCATCCTTAAGAGGAGTACGAACACCGGGGAGCTGTTTTTT	CAILKRSTNTGELFF
.	TRBV30	few	TRBJ1-5	TGTGCCTGGAGCGGGGTTAGACAGCCCCAGCATTTT	CAWSGVRQPQHF
.	TRBV15	once	TRBJ2-1	TGTGCCACCAGCAGCTCCTTGCTAGGAGCGAAGAATGAGCAGTTCTTC	CATSSSLLGAKNEQFF
TRBD1	TRBV5-6	.	TRBJ1-2	TGTGCCAGCAGCGAGGTTTACGGACAGGGATACGGCTACACCTTC	CASSEVYGQGYGYTF
TRBD1	TRBV5-5	few	TRBJ2-7	TGTGCCAGCAGCTTGGCCGCAACAGGGGTTCGGTACGAGCAGTACTTC	CASSLAATGVRYEQYF
.	TRBV15	.	TRBJ2-1	TGTGCCACCAGCAGAGATGTCGGAGGTCTTGGTGAGCAGTTCTTC	CATSRDVGGLGEQFF
.	TRBV4-3	.	TRBJ2-4	TGCGCCAGCAGCCAAGGGACCGGCGGGTCTCTAGCCAAAAACATTCAGTACTTC	CASSQGTGGSLAKNIQYF
.	TRBV6-5	.	TRBJ2-1	TGTGCCAGCAGTTACTCGACAGTTTACAATGAGCAGTTCTTC	CASSYSTVYNEQFF
.	TRBV7-2	.	TRBJ2-2	TGTGCCAGCAGCTTATCCACTAGCCGCACCGGGGAGCTGTTTTTT	CASSLSTSRTGELFF
TRBD1	TRBV28	.	TRBJ2-5	TGTGCCAGCAGTTTATCACAGGGGGCCCAGTACTTC	CASSLSQGAQYF
.	TRBV15	.	TRBJ2-2	TGTGCCACCAGCAACCCGGTGGGGGGGGCCCACACCGGGGAGCTGTTTTTT	CATSNPVGGAHTGELFF